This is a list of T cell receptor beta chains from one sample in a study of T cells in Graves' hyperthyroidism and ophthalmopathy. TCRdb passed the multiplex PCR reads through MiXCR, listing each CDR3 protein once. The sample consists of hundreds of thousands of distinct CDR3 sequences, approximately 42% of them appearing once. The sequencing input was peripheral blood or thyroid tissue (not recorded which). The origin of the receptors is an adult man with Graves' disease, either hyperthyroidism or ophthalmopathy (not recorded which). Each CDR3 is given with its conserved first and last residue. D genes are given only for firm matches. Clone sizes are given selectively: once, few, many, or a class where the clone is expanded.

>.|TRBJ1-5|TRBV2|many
TGTGCCAGCAGTGGTTGGCGGACTGGGGATCAGCCCCAGCATTTT
CASSGWRTGDQPQHF
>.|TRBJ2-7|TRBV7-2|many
TGTGCCAGCGCCTGGCGGGACGGATCCTACGAGCAGTACTTC
CASAWRDGSYEQYF
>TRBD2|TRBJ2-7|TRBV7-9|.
TGTGCCAGCAGCTTAGCGGGGCTAGCGGGAGAGCGGTACGAGCAGTACTTC
CASSLAGLAGERYEQYF
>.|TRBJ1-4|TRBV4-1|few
TGCGCCAGCAGCGAACAGGGTGGGAAACTGTTTTTT
CASSEQGGKLFF
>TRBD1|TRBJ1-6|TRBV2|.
TGTGCCTGGAGTACGGGACAGGGACGGAATTCACCCCTCCACTTT
CAWSTGQGRNSPLHF
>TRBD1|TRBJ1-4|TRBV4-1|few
TGCGCCAGCAGCCAATTACAGGGGCAGGGGGAAAAACTGTTTTTT
CASSQLQGQGEKLFF
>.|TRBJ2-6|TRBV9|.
TGTGCCAGCAGCACCCCCCGGGGGGCGGTCACGGCTGGGGCCAACGTCCTGACTTTC
CASSTPRGAVTAGANVLTF
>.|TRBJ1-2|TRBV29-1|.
TGCAGCGTTGAATTCGGGGGGTATGGCTATGGCTACACCTTC
CSVEFGGYGYGYTF
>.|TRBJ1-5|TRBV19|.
TGTGCCAGTAGTATGTTGGGCAGGGTAGGTATGGGTCAGCCCCAGCATTTT
CASSMLGRVGMGQPQHF
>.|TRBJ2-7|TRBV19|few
TGTGCCAGTAGTATAGCAGACAACTCCTACGAGCAGTACTTC
CASSIADNSYEQYF
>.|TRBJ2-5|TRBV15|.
TGTGCCACCAGTCCCCGGGACTCCTGGGGCCAGTACTTC
CATSPRDSWGQYF
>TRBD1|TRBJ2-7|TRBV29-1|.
TGCAGCGCCCGATTTGGACAGGGCGGGCACGAGCAGTACTTC
CSARFGQGGHEQYF
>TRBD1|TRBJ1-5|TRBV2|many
TGTGCCAGCATGGACAGGGGAGGTCAGCCCCAGCATTTT
CASMDRGGQPQHF
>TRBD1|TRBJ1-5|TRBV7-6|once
TGTGCCTGCAGCCCAGGGGGGGGACCCAATCAGCCCCAGCATTTT
CACSPGGGPNQPQHF
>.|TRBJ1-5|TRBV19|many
TGTGCCAGTAGTGTAGTTAATGATCAGCCCCAGCATTTT
CASSVVNDQPQHF
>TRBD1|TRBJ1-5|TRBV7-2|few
TGTGCCAGCAGAACCGACAGGGTGGTCCGGGGTCAGCCCCAGCATTTT
CASRTDRVVRGQPQHF
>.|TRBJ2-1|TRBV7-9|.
TGTGCCAGCAGTGAATATAGGACGGACAATGAGCAGTTCTTC
CASSEYRTDNEQFF
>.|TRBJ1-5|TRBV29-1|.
TGCAGCCACAATAATCAGCCCCAGCATTTT
CSHNNQPQHF
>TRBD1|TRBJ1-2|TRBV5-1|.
TGCGCCAGCAGCGCGTCCGGGACAGGGGCGGATGGCTACACCTTC
CASSASGTGADGYTF
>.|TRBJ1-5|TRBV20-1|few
TGCAGTGCTAGACCCCCCGGGCCCAATAGCAATCAGCCCCAGCATTTT
CSARPPGPNSNQPQHF
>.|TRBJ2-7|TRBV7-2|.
TGTGCCAGCAGCTTCTCTTCTATTAGCGAGCAGTACTTC
CASSFSSISEQYF
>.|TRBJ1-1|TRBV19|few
TGTGCCAGTAGTATCTTTGGGGGTGAAGCTTTCTTT
CASSIFGGEAFF
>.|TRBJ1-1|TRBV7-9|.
TGTGCCAGCAGTATCTCGGGGTTGAACACTGAAGCTTTCTTT
CASSISGLNTEAFF
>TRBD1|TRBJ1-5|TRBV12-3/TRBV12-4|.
TGTGCCAGCAGTGCCACAGGGGGACCCCAGCATTTT
CASSATGGPQHF
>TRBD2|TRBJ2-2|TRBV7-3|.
TGTGCCAGCAGCTTACTCCCCCAAGGACCGGGGGGAGTCACCGGGGAGCTGTTTTTT
CASSLLPQGPGGVTGELFF
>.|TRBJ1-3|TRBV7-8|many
TGTGCCAGCAGCTTAGCGCGGGGAAACACCATATATTTT
CASSLARGNTIYF
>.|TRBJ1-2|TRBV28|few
TGTGCCAGCCGACAGTTCTATGGCTACACCTTC
CASRQFYGYTF
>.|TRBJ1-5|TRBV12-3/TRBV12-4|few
TGTGCCAGCAGTCCGACAGGTCGCATCAATCAGCCCCAGCATTTT
CASSPTGRINQPQHF
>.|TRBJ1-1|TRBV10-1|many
TGCGCCAGCAGTGGAGCGGAATTGAACACTGAAGCTTTCTTT
CASSGAELNTEAFF
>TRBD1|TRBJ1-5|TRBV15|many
TGTGCCACCAGCACCCGGACAGGGGGTGGGCAGCCCCAGCATTTT
CATSTRTGGGQPQHF
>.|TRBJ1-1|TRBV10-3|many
TGTGCCCTTCGTCCGTCCGCACTGAACACTGAAGCTTTCTTT
CALRPSALNTEAFF